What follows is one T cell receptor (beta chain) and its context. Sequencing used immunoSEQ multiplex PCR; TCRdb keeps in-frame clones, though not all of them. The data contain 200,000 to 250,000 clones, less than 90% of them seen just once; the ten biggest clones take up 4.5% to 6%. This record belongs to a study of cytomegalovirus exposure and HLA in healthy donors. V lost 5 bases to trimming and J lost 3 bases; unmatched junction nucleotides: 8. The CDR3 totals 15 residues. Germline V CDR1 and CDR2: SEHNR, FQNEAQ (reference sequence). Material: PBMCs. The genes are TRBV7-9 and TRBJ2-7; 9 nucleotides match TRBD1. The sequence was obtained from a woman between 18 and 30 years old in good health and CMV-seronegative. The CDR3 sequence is CASSRGQGGGYEQYF. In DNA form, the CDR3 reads TGTGCCAGCAGCCGGGGACAGGGAGGCGGCTACGAGCAGTACTTC.